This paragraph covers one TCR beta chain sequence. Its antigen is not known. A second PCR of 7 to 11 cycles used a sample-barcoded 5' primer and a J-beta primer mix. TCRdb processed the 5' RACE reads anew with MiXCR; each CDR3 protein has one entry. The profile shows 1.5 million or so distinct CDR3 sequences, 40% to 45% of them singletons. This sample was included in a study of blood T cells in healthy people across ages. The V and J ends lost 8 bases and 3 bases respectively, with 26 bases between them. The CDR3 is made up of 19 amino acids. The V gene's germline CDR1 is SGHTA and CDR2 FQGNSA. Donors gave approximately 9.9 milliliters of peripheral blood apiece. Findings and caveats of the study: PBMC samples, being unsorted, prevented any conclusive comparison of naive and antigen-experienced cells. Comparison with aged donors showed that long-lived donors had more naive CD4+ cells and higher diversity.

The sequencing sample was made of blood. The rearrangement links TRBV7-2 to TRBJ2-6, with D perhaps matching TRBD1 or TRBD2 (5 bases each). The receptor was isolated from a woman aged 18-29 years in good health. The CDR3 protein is CASRGVKQGTTFGANVLTF. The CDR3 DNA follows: TGTGCCAGCCGGGGTGTTAAGCAGGGAACCACTTTTGGGGCCAACGTCCTGACTTTC. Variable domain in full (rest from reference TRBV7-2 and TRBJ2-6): GAGVSQSPSNKVTEKGKDVELRCDPISGHTALYWYRQSLGQGLEFLIYFQGNSAPDKSGLPSDRFSAERTGGSVSTLTIQRTQQEDSAVYLCASRGVKQGTTFGANVLTFGAGSRLTVL.